This T cell receptor (beta chain) appears in the sequencing data of a study of CD8+ T cells in alopecia areata. Germline V CDR1 and CDR2: SQVTM, ANQGSEA. The V and J ends lost 3 bases and 3 bases respectively, with 3 bases between them. The CDR3 has 11 amino acids. A remark on this clone: What it binds is not known.

Regarding the study as a whole: The presence of one nonresponder keeps the tie between baseline CD8+ expansion and response uncertain.

cDNA reverse transcribed from extracted RNA served as the sequencing template. TCRdb keeps only in-frame clones here, not all; method: immunoSEQ multiplex PCR. Of fewer than 250,000 clones in the sample, 40% to 55% are singletons; the top ten hold 2% to 3%. Described treatment: oral pan-JAK inhibitor, 5-10 mg twice daily. The V call is TRBV29-1, the J call TRBJ1-3; D unresolved. This receptor was obtained from a human donor with alopecia areata. Sequenced material: CD4+ T cells sorted from blood, taken around week 37, from a patient treated with tofacitinib. This CDR3 reads CSVEVGNTIYF. In DNA, the CDR3 is TGCAGCGTTGAGGTTGGAAACACCATATATTTT.